Listed below are T cell receptor beta chains from one sample, sequenced in a study of T cells after yellow fever vaccination. Each CDR3 protein gets one entry after TCRdb re-called the 5' RACE reads with MiXCR. The sample contains about 580,000 distinct CDR3 sequences, about a sixth of which appear only once. Source: PBMCs, taken more than 4 days after the first yellow fever vaccination. These receptors were collected from a man in his late teens or twenties who received the YFV17D yellow fever vaccine. Each CDR3 is given with its conserved first and last residue. Fields, in order: CDR3 DNA, CDR3 protein, V gene, D gene, J gene, clone size. D genes are given only for firm matches. Not all rows give a size; the values are once, few, many and, for expanded clones, a class.

DNA: TGCGCCAGCAGCCCGGGGACTAGCGGGGGGGATCCCCGCGAGCAGTACTTC
CDR3: CASSPGTSGGDPREQYF
V: TRBV4-3
D: TRBD2
J: TRBJ2-7
size: -

DNA: TGTGCCAGCAGTTTAGAAAGCAATCAGCCCCAGCATTTT
CDR3: CASSLESNQPQHF
V: TRBV12-3/TRBV12-4
D: -
J: TRBJ1-5
size: many

DNA: TGTGCCAGCAGTTTAGACGGGGGGAAAGAGACCCAGTACTTC
CDR3: CASSLDGGKETQYF
V: TRBV12-3/TRBV12-4
D: TRBD2
J: TRBJ2-5
size: many

DNA: TGTGCCAGCAGCTCCGGGACAGGGCACAATGAGCAGTTCTTC
CDR3: CASSSGTGHNEQFF
V: TRBV5-8
D: TRBD1
J: TRBJ2-1
size: many

DNA: TGTGCCAGCAGCTTTACAGGGGTCGGCGAGACCCAGTACTTC
CDR3: CASSFTGVGETQYF
V: TRBV7-9
D: TRBD1
J: TRBJ2-5
size: -

DNA: TGTGCCAGCAGTTTCCCTGCCGGGACAGGGGACACCGGGGAGCTGTTTTTT
CDR3: CASSFPAGTGDTGELFF
V: TRBV12-3/TRBV12-4
D: TRBD1
J: TRBJ2-2
size: -

DNA: TGTGCCAGCAGGGTCGGGGGGACCCTTAATTCACCCCTCCACTTT
CDR3: CASRVGGTLNSPLHF
V: TRBV12-3/TRBV12-4
D: -
J: TRBJ1-6
size: -

DNA: TGCGCCAGCAGCCAAGAAGTCGCCAGGGGCGGAAACACCATATATTTT
CDR3: CASSQEVARGGNTIYF
V: TRBV4-1
D: -
J: TRBJ1-3
size: few

DNA: TGTGCCAGCTCAGAGCGGACAGGGGACTACGAGCAGTACTTC
CDR3: CASSERTGDYEQYF
V: TRBV18
D: TRBD1
J: TRBJ2-7
size: -

DNA: TGTGCCAGCAGCTTGAGAACAGGGGGCGCGGGGGGCTACACCTTC
CDR3: CASSLRTGGAGGYTF
V: TRBV5-6
D: TRBD1
J: TRBJ1-2
size: -

DNA: TGTGCCAGTAGAGACGGGGAATGGAATGGCTACACCTTC
CDR3: CASRDGEWNGYTF
V: TRBV19
D: -
J: TRBJ1-2
size: -

DNA: TGTGCCAGCAGTTTATTGGGAGTAGCGAGCAATCAGCCCCAGCATTTT
CDR3: CASSLLGVASNQPQHF
V: TRBV12-3/TRBV12-4
D: -
J: TRBJ1-5
size: -

DNA: TGTGCCAGCAGCGCGACTACCGGGGGCTCCTACAATGAGCAGTTCTTC
CDR3: CASSATTGGSYNEQFF
V: TRBV7-9
D: -
J: TRBJ2-1
size: few